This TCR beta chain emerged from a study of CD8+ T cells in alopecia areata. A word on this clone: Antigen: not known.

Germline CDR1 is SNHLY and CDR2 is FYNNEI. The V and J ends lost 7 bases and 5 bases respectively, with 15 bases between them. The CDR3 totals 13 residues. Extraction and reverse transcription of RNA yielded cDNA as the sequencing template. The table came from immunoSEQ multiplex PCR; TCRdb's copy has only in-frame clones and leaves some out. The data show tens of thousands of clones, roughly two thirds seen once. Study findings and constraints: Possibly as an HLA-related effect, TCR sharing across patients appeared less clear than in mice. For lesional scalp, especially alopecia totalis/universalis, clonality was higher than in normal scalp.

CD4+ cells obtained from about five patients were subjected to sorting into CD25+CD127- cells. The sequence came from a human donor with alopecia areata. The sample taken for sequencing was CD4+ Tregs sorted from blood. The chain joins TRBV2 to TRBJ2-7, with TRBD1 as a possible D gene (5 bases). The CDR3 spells CASTRTPSHEQYF. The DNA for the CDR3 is TGTGCCAGCACTCGGACACCTTCCCACGAGCAGTACTTC.